This T cell receptor beta chain was captured by sequencing in a study of CD8+ T cells in alopecia areata. After isolation, RNA underwent reverse transcription to generate cDNA as the sequencing template. Measured with immunoSEQ multiplex PCR; TCRdb has only the in-frame clones, and not every one. The sample includes some 200,000 clones, less than 75% of them seen just once. Worth noting for this clone: The target antigen is unknown.

Study results and limitations: Affected lesional scalp, above all in alopecia totalis/universalis, was more clonal than normal scalp.

The V and J ends lost 5 bases and 0 bases respectively, with 17 bases between them. The CDR3 is 17 residues long. Per the germline V gene, CDR1 is SEHNR and CDR2 is FQNEAQ (reference sequence). Treatment defined: oral pan-JAK inhibitor, 5-10 mg twice daily. This sequence originates from a human donor with alopecia areata. The starting material was CD4+ T cells sorted from blood, obtained at week 4, from a patient treated with tofacitinib. The chain has TRBV7-9 and TRBJ1-5, with D possibly TRBD1 on 5 matching bases. The CDR3 here is CASSPLGGVDSNQPQHF. DNA of the CDR3: TGTGCCAGCAGCCCCCTCGGAGGGGTCGATAGCAATCAGCCCCAGCATTTT.